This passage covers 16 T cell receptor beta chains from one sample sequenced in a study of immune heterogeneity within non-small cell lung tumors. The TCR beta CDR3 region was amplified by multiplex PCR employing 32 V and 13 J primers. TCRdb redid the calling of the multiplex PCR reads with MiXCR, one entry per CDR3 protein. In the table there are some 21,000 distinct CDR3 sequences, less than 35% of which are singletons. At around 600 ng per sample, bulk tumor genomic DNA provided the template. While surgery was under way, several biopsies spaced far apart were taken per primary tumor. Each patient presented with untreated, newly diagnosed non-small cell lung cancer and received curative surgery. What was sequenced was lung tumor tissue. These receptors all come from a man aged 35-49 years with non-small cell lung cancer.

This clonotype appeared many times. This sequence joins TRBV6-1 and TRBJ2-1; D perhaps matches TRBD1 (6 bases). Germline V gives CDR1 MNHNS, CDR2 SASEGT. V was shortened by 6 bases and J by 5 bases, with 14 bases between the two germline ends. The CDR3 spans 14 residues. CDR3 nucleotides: TGTGCCAGCAGGAAACCGGACAGTCACAATGAGCAGTTCTTC. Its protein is CASRKPDSHNEQFF.

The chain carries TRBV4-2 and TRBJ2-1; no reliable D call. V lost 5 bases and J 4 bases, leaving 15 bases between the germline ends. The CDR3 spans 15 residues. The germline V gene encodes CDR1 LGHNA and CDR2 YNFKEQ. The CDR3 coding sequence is TGTGCCAGCAGCGCCCCACACATCAATTACAATGAGCAGTTCTTC. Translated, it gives CASSAPHINYNEQFF.

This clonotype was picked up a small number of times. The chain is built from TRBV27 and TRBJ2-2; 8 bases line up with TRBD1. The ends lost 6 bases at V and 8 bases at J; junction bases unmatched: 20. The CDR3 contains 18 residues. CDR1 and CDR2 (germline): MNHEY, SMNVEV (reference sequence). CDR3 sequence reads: CASRALLRTGSRSGELFF. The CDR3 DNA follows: TGTGCCAGCAGAGCACTCCTCCGGACAGGGTCCCGGTCTGGGGAGCTGTTTTTT.

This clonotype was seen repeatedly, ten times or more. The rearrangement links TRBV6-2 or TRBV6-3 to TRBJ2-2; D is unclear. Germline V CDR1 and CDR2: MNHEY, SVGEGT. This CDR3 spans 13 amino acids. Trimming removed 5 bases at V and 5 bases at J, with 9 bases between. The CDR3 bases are TGTGCCAGCAGTCCCCGGGCGACCGGGGAGCTGTTTTTT. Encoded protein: CASSPRATGELFF.

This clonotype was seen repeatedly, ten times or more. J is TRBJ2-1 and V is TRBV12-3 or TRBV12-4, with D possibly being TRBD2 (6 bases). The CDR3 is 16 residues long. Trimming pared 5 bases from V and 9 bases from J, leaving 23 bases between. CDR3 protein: CASSQYVGGRGSEQFF. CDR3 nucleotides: TGTGCCAGCAGTCAATACGTGGGAGGACGGGGAAGTGAGCAGTTCTTC.

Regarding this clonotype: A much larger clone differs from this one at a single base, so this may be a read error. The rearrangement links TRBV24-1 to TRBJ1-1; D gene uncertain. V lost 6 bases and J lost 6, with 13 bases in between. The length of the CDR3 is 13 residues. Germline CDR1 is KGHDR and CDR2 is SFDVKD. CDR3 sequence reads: CATSTGLNAEAFF. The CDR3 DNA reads TGTGCCACCAGTACCGGTTTAAACGCTGAAGCTTTCTTT.

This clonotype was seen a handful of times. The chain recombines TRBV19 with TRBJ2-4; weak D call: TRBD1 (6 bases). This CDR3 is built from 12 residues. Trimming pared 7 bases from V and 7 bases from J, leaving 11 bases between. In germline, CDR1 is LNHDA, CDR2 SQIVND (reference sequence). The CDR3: CASNGQGNIQYF. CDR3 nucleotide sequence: TGTGCCAGTAATGGGCAGGGGAACATTCAGTACTTC.

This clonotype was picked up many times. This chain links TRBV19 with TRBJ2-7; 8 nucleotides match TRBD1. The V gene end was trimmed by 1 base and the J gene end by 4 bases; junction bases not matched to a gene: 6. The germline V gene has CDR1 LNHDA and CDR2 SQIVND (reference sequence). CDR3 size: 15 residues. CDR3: CASSIAQGAWYEQYF. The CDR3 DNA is TGTGCCAGTAGTATAGCCCAGGGGGCGTGGTACGAGCAGTACTTC.

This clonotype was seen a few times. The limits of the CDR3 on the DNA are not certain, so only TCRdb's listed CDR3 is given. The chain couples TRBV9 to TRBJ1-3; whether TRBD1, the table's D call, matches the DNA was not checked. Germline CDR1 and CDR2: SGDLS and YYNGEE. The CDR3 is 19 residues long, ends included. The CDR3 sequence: CASSAGTAARAFFGNTIYF.

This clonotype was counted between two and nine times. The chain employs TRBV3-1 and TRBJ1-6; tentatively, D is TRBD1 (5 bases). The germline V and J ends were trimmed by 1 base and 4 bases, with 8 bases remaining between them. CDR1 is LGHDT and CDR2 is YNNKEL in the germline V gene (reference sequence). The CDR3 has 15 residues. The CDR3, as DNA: TGTGCCAGCAGCCAAGTTGGGGGGTATAATTCACCCCTCCACTTT. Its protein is CASSQVGGYNSPLHF.

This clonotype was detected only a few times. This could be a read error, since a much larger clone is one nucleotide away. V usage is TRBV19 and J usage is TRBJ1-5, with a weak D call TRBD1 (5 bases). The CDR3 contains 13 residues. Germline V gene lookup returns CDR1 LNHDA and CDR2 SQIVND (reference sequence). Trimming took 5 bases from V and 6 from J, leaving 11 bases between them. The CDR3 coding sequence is TGTGCCAGTAGTGTAGGGGAGGTTCAGCCCCAGCATTTT. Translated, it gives CASSVGEVQPQHF. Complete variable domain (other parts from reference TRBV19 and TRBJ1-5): DGGITQSPKYLFRKEGQNVTLSCEQNLNHDAMYWYRQDPGQGLRLIYYSQIVNDFQKGDIAEGYSVSREKKESFPLTVTSAQKNPTAFYLCASSVGEVQPQHFGDGTRLSIL.

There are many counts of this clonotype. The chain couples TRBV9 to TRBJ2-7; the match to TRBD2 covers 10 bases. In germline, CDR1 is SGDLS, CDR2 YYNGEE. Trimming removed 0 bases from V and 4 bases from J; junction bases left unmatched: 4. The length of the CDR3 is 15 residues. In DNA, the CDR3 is TGTGCCAGCAGCGTAGGGGCTAGCGGGAGTTACGAGCAGTACTTC. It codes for CASSVGASGSYEQYF. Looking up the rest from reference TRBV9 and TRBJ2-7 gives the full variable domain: DSGVTQTPKHLITATGQRVTLRCSPRSGDLSVYWYQQSLDQGLQFLIQYYNGEERAKGNILERFSAQQFPDLHSELNLSSLELGDSALYFCASSVGASGSYEQYFGPGTRLTVT.

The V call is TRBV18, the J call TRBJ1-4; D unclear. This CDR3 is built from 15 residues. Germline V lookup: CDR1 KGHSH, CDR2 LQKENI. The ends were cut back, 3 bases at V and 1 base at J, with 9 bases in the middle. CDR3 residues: CASSPRTETNEKLFF. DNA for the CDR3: TGTGCCAGCTCACCCCGGACCGAAACTAATGAAAAACTGTTTTTT. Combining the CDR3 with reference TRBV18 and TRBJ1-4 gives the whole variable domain NAGVMQNPRHLVRRRGQEARLRCSPMKGHSHVYWYRQLPEEGLKFMVYLQKENIIDESGMPKERFSAEFPKEGPSILRIQQVVRGDSAAYFCASSPRTETNEKLFFGSGTQLSVL.

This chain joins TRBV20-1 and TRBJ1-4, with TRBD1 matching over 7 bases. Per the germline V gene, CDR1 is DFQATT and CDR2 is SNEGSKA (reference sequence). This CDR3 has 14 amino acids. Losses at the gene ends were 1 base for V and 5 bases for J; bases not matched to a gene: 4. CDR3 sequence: CSARGAGGNEKLFF. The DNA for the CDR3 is TGCAGTGCTAGAGGCGCAGGGGGGAATGAAAAACTGTTTTTT.

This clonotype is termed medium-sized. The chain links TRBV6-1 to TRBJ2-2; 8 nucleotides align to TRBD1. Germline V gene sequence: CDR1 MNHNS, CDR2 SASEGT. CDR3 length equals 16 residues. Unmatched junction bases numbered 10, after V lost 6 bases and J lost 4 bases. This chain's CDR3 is CASRRRTGTGTGELFF. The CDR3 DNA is TGTGCCAGCAGGCGGAGGACAGGGACGGGCACCGGGGAGCTGTTTTTT.

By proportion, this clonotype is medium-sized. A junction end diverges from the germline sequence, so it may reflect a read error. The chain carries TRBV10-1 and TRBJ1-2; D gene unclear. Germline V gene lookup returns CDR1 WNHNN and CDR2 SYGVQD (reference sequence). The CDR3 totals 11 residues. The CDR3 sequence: CASRTPLKFFF. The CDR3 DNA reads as TGCGCCAGCAGAACTCCCCTGAAGTTTTTCTTC.